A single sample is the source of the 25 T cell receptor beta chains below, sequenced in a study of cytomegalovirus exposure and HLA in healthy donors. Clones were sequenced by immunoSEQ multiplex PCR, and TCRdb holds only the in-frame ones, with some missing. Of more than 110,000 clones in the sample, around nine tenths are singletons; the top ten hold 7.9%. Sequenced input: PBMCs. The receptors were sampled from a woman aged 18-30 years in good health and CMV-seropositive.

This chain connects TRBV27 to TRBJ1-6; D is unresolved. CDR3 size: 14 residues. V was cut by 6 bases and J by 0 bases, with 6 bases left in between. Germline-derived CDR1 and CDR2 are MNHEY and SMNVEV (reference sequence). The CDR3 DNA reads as TGTGCCAGCAGCGGGAGCTCCTATAATTCACCCCTCCACTTT. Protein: CASSGSSYNSPLHF.

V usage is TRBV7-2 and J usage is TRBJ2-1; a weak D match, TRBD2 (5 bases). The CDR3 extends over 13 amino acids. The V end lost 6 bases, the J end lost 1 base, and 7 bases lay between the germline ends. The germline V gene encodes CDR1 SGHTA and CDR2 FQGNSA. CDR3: CASSRTSYNEQFF. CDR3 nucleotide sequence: TGTGCCAGCAGTAGGACTTCCTACAATGAGCAGTTCTTC.

The CDR3 nucleotides read TGTGCCAGTAGTATCCGCCAGGGTTTGAATCAGCCCCAGCATTTT. This translates into CASSIRQGLNQPQHF. The chain combines TRBV19 with TRBJ1-5, with D tentatively TRBD1 (5 bases). With 3 bases removed from V and 4 bases from J, the gap between germline ends came to 13 bases. This CDR3 has 15 residues. Germline assignment: CDR1 LNHDA and CDR2 SQIVND (reference sequence).

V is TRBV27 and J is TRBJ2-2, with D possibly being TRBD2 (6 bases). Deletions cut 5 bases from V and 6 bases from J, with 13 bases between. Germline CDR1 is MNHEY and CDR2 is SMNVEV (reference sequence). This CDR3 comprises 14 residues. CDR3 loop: CASSPSWGAGELFF. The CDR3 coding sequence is TGTGCCAGCAGTCCATCTTGGGGGGCCGGGGAGCTGTTTTTT.

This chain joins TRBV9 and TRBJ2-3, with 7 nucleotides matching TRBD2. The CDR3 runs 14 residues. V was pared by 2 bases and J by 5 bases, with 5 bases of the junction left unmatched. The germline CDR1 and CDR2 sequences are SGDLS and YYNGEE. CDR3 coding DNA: TGTGCCAGCAGCGTGCGGGCGGGGGAAGATACGCAGTATTTT. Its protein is CASSVRAGEDTQYF.

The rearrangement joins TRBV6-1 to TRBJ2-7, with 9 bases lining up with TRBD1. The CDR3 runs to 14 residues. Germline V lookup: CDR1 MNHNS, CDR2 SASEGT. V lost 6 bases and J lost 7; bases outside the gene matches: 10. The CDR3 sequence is CASRTRDRVPEQYF. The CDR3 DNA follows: TGTGCCAGCAGAACCCGGGACAGGGTCCCGGAGCAGTACTTC.

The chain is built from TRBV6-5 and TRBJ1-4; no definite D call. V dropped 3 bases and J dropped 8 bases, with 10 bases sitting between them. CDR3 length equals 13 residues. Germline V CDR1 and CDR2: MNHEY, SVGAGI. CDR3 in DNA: TGTGCCAGCAGTTATGGCGGCGGGGAAAAACTGTTTTTT. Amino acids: CASSYGGGEKLFF.

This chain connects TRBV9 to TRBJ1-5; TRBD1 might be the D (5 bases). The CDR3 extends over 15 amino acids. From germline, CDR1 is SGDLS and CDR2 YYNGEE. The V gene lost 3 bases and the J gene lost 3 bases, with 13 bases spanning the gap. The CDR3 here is CASSAGRQLNQPQHF. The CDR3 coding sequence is TGTGCCAGCAGCGCCGGCCGACAGCTCAATCAGCCCCAGCATTTT.

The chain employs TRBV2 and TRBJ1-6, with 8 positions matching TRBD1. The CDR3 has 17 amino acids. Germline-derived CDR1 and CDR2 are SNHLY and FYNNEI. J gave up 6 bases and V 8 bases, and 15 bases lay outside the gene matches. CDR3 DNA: TGTGCCAGCGGGGCCAGGAGGACAGGGCTGAGTAATTCACCCCTCCACTTT. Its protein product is CASGARRTGLSNSPLHF.

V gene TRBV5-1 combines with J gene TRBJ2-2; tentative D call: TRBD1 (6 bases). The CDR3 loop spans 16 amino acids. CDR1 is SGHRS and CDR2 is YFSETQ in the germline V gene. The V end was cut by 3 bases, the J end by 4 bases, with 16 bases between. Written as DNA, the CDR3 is TGCGCCAGCAGCTGGGACACGTCGCGGATCACCGGGGAGCTGTTTTTT. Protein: CASSWDTSRITGELFF.

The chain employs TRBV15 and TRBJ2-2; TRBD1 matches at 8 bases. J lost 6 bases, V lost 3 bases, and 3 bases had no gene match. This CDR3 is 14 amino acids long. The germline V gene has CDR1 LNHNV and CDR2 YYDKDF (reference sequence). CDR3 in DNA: TGTGCCACCAGCAGCGGGACAGGATCCGGGGAGCTGTTTTTT. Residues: CATSSGTGSGELFF.

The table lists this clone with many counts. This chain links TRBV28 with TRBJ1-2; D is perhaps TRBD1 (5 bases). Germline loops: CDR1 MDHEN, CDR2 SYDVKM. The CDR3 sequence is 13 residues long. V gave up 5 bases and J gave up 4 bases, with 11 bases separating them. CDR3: CASSPGKAYGYTF. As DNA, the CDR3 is TGTGCCAGCAGTCCAGGGAAAGCCTATGGCTACACCTTC.

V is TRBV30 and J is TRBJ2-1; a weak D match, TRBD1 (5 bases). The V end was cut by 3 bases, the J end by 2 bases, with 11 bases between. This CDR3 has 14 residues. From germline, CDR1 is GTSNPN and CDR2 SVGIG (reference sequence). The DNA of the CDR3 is TGTGCCTGGAGAGACAGATGGACCTACAATGAGCAGTTCTTC. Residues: CAWRDRWTYNEQFF.

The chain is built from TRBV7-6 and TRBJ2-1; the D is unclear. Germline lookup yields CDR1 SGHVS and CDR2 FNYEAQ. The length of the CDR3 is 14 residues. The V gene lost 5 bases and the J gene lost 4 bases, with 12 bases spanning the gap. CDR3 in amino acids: CASSPEARYNEQFF. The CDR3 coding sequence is TGTGCCAGCAGCCCAGAGGCTAGATACAATGAGCAGTTCTTC.

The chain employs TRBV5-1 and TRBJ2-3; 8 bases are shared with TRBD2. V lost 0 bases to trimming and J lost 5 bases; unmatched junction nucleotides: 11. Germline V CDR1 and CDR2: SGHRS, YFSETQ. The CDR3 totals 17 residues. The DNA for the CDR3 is TGCGCCAGCAGCTTGGGTTACAGCGGGAGTTATGGAGATACGCAGTATTTT. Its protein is CASSLGYSGSYGDTQYF. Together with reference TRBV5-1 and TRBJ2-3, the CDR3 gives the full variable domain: KAGVTQTPRYLIKTRGQQVTLSCSPISGHRSVSWYQQTPGQGLQFLFEYFSETQRNKGNFPGRFSGRQFSNSRSEMNVSTLELGDSALYLCASSLGYSGSYGDTQYFGPGTRLTVL.

The CDR3 bases are TGTGCCTGGAGTCTAGGGAGCTCCTACAATGAGCAGTTCTTC. Its translation is CAWSLGSSYNEQFF. This chain connects TRBV30 to TRBJ2-1, with D perhaps TRBD2 (5 bases). V was trimmed by 2 bases and J by 0 bases, leaving 8 bases between them. CDR3 size: 14 residues. Germline lookup yields CDR1 GTSNPN and CDR2 SVGIG (reference sequence).

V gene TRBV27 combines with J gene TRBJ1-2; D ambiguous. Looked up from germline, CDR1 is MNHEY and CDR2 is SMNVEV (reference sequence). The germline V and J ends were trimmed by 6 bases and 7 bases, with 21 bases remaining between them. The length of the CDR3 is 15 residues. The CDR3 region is CASSSLPTSNSGYTF. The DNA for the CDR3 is TGTGCCAGCAGCTCCCTCCCTACGTCGAATTCTGGCTACACCTTC.

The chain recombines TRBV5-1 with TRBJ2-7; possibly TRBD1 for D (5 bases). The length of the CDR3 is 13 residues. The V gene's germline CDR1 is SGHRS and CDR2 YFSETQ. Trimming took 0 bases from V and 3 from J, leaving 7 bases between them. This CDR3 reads CASSLGTLYEQYF. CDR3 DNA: TGCGCCAGCAGCTTGGGGACACTCTACGAGCAGTACTTC.

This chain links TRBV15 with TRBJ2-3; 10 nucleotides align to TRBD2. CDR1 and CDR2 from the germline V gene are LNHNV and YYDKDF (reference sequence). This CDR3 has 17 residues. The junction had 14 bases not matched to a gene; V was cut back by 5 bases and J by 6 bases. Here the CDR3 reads CATSQGGSGGSFDTQYF. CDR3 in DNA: TGTGCCACCAGCCAAGGAGGTAGCGGGGGGTCTTTCGATACGCAGTATTTT.

The DNA of the CDR3 is TGTGCCAGCAGTTTATCCGGCGGTTTGGAGACCCAGTACTTC. Translating gives CASSLSGGLETQYF. This chain connects TRBV28 to TRBJ2-5; D remains unclear. CDR1 is MDHEN, CDR2 SYDVKM, per germline. The V end was cut by 1 base, the J end by 5 bases, with 11 bases between. This CDR3 contains 14 residues.

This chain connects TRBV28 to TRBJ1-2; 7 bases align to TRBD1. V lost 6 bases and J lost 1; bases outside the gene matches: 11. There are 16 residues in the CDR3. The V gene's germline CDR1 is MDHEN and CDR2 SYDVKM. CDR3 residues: CASRERGTAYNYGYTF. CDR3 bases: TGTGCCAGCAGAGAGAGGGGGACAGCCTATAACTATGGCTACACCTTC.

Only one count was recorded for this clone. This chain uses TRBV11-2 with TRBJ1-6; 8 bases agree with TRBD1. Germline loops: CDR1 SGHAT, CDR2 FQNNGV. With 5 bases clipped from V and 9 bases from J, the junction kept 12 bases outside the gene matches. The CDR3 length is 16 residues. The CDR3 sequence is CASSVGRPDRGSPLHF. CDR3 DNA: TGTGCCAGCAGCGTAGGTAGGCCAGACAGGGGTTCACCCCTCCACTTT.

CDR3 nucleotide sequence: TGTGCCAGCAGTGGGGGGTACGAGCAGTACTTC. Protein sequence: CASSGGYEQYF. The chain joins TRBV6-5 to TRBJ2-7; TRBD2 is a possible D gene (6 bases). This CDR3 has 11 amino acids. Germline assignment: CDR1 MNHEY and CDR2 SVGAGI. V was pared by 5 bases and J by 4 bases, with 6 bases between.

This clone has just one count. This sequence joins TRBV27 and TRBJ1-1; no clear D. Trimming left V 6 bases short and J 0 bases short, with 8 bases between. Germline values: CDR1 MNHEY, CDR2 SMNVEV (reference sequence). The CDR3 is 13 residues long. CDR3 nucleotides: TGTGCCAGCAGGACAAATCTGAACACTGAAGCTTTCTTT. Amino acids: CASRTNLNTEAFF.

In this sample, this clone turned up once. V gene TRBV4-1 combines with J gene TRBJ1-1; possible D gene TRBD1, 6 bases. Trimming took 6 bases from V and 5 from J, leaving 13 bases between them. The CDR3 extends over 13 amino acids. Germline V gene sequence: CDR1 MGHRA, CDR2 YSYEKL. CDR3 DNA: TGCGCCAGCAGTATCACAACAGGGACTGAAGCTTTCTTT. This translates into CASSITTGTEAFF.